The 19 T cell receptor beta chains below all came from one sample that was sequenced in a study of T cell repertoires in cytomegalovirus infection. Via MiXCR, TCRdb re-called the reads, giving one row per CDR3 protein. The data hold around 450,000 distinct CDR3 sequences, with about 33% observed a single time. The sequencing sample was made of PBMCs. These receptors were collected from a human donor in good health (CMV status not recorded). Some clones in this sample may be carry-over from other donors' samples.

There are many counts of this clonotype. CDR3 residues: CASSPLTGVEKLFF. The CDR3 coding sequence is TGTGCCAGCAGCCCTCTGACAGGGGTAGAAAAACTGTTTTTT. The chain couples TRBV7-6 to TRBJ1-4, with TRBD1 identical over 8 bases. The CDR3 spans 14 residues. The germline V gene has CDR1 SGHVS and CDR2 FNYEAQ. V dropped 5 bases and J dropped 8; count of bases not matched to a gene: 7.

This clonotype was counted between two and nine times. This CDR3 reads CASSLAQGLITDTQYF. DNA of the CDR3: TGTGCCAGCAGCTTAGCTCAGGGCCTTATCACAGATACGCAGTATTTT. The chain carries TRBV7-9 and TRBJ2-3; D is possibly TRBD1 (5 bases). This CDR3 has 16 amino acids. Germline V CDR1 and CDR2: SEHNR, FQNEAQ (reference sequence). V lost 0 bases and J 2 bases, leaving 12 bases between the germline ends.

This clonotype was observed a handful of times. The CDR3 here is CASSLGTGGPNYGYTF. Written as DNA, the CDR3 is TGTGCCAGCAGCTTAGGGACAGGGGGCCCTAACTATGGCTACACCTTC. This chain joins TRBV7-9 and TRBJ1-2; 11 bases align to TRBD1. Germline lookup yields CDR1 SEHNR and CDR2 FQNEAQ (reference sequence). The V and J ends lost 1 base and 0 bases, in that order; junction bases with no gene match: 1. The CDR3 length is 16 residues.

Of note for this clonotype: The junction and the germline gene differ at one end; a read error may be behind it. The V and J genes are TRBV5-5 and TRBJ2-5; D is perhaps TRBD2 (7 bases). This CDR3 has 13 amino acids. CDR1 is SGHKS, CDR2 YYEKEE, per germline (reference sequence). The DNA for the CDR3 is TGTGCCATCAGCTTGGGGGGGCCGGAGACCCAGTACTTC. As protein: CAISLGGPETQYF.

The chain uses TRBV7-6 and TRBJ1-4, with D perhaps TRBD1 (5 bases). Trimming stripped 6 bases from V and 0 bases from J, with 14 bases between. The CDR3 covers 16 residues. Germline V gene lookup returns CDR1 SGHVS and CDR2 FNYEAQ. DNA of the CDR3: TGTGCCAGCAGGAGCGTGGGGGGGGCAACTAATGAAAAACTGTTTTTT. This encodes CASRSVGGATNEKLFF.

In this sample, this clonotype turned up a few times. The rearrangement joins TRBV6-5 to TRBJ2-1; the D gene is possibly TRBD1 (5 bases). The germline V gene has CDR1 MNHEY and CDR2 SVGAGI. Between the trimmed V and J ends, which lost 5 bases and 0 bases, there was a span of 17 bases. The CDR3 totals 17 residues. DNA for the CDR3: TGTGCCAGCAGTATCCTCGCTTTGGGGCGCTCCTACAATGAGCAGTTCTTC. It specifies CASSILALGRSYNEQFF.

Concerning this clonotype itself: A read error may explain this, as a much larger clone is one base away. The chain carries TRBV7-2 and TRBJ2-2; 9 nucleotides line up with TRBD2. This CDR3 has 17 residues. In germline, CDR1 is SGHTA, CDR2 FQGNSA. CDR3 residues: CASSPRRLAANPGELFF. CDR3 bases: TGTGCCAGCAGCCCCCGACGACTAGCGGCGAACCCCGGGGAGCTGTTTTTT.

The chain is built from TRBV7-9 and TRBJ2-1; TRBD1 matches 7 bases. The trim removed 1 base at V and 4 bases at J, leaving 7 bases unmatched. CDR3 length: 16 residues. From germline, CDR1 is SEHNR and CDR2 FQNEAQ (reference sequence). CDR3 DNA: TGTGCCAGCAGCTTAGGGACAGGAGCGACATACAATGAGCAGTTCTTC. As protein: CASSLGTGATYNEQFF.

The V call is TRBV4-1, the J call TRBJ1-2; 10 nucleotides match TRBD1. Per germline, CDR1 MGHRA and CDR2 YSYEKL. The CDR3 loop spans 15 amino acids. V gave up 1 base and J gave up 6 bases; unmatched junction bases: 5. The CDR3 DNA sequence: TGCGCCAGCAGCCAAGGACCCGGGACAGGGGATGGCTACACCTTC. This translates into CASSQGPGTGDGYTF.

This clonotype was recorded at least ten times. V is TRBV11-1 and J is TRBJ2-1; 9 bases match TRBD1. The V and J ends lost 2 bases and 0 bases, in that order; junction bases with no gene match: 5. Germline CDR1 is SGHAT and CDR2 is FQDESV (reference sequence). The CDR3 is 17 residues long. CDR3 nucleotides: TGTGCCAGCAGCTTAAGAGGGACAGGGAGCTCCTACAATGAGCAGTTCTTC. Protein: CASSLRGTGSSYNEQFF.

This clonotype has a count of ten or more. J is TRBJ1-1 and V is TRBV7-2; D ambiguous. The CDR3 has 17 amino acids. Germline-derived CDR1 and CDR2 are SGHTA and FQGNSA. V was trimmed by 2 bases and J by 1 base, leaving 17 bases between them. The CDR3 region is CASSLTPGPERNTEAFF. CDR3 in DNA: TGTGCCAGCAGCTTAACTCCCGGCCCGGAGAGGAACACTGAAGCTTTCTTT.

The table lists this clonotype with a few counts. The CDR3 DNA sequence: TGCGCCAGCAGCTTCGGGACTAGCTGGGCAGATACGCAGTATTTT. This gives the protein CASSFGTSWADTQYF. The J gene is TRBJ2-3, the V gene TRBV5-1; 9 bases are a match to TRBD2. Germline CDR1 is SGHRS and CDR2 is YFSETQ. Unmatched junction bases numbered 5, after V lost 2 bases and J lost 4 bases. This CDR3 region has 15 residues.

This clonotype was seen repeatedly, ten times or more. This chain connects TRBV7-2 to TRBJ2-1, with D tentatively TRBD1 (6 bases). Trimming took 5 bases from V and 3 from J, leaving 29 bases between them. Looked up from germline, CDR1 is SGHTA and CDR2 is FQGNSA. CDR3 length: 20 residues. The CDR3 reads CASSPPLRNRVRLFYNEQFF. CDR3 nucleotide sequence: TGTGCCAGCAGCCCTCCCCTCAGGAACAGGGTGCGCCTTTTCTACAATGAGCAGTTCTTC.

As concerns this clonotype: One base away lies a much larger clone, so this may be a sequencing read error. The J gene is TRBJ1-5, the V gene TRBV7-2, with TRBD1 matching over 8 bases. The CDR3 is made up of 15 amino acids. Per the germline V gene, CDR1 is SGHTA and CDR2 is FQGNSA. The CDR3 DNA sequence: TGTGACAGCAGACGTACAGGGGGTGGCAATCAGCCCCAGCATTTT. Its protein product is CDSRRTGGGNQPQHF.

This clonotype was seen repeatedly, ten times or more. The chain combines TRBV11-1 with TRBJ1-1, with 9 bases fitting TRBD1. The CDR3 covers 17 residues. After removal of 3 bases from V and 0 bases from J, the junction contained 8 bases not matched to a gene. Germline V gene sequence: CDR1 SGHAT, CDR2 FQDESV (reference sequence). The CDR3 sequence is CASSLARTGAVNTEAFF. CDR3 sequence (DNA): TGTGCCAGCAGCTTGGCCCGGACAGGGGCAGTGAACACTGAAGCTTTCTTT.

The chain couples TRBV6-1 to TRBJ2-5; 8 positions agree with TRBD2. This CDR3 contains 13 residues. Germline V gene data show CDR1 as MNHNS and CDR2 as SASEGT. V lost 7 bases and J lost 5; bases outside the gene matches: 6. The CDR3 here is CASTNPGGETQYF. DNA for the CDR3: TGTGCCAGCACAAACCCGGGGGGGGAGACCCAGTACTTC.

This chain connects TRBV5-4 to TRBJ1-1, with TRBD1 as a possible D gene (5 bases). The CDR3 runs to 16 residues. Germline lookup yields CDR1 SGHNT and CDR2 YYREEE (reference sequence). V lost 6 bases to trimming and J lost 2 bases, with 20 bases between them. CDR3 in DNA: TGTGCCAGCACCCCTCGGGCCGCCGGGGGAAACACTGAAGCTTTCTTT. This codes for CASTPRAAGGNTEAFF.

This clonotype was recorded a few times. V usage is TRBV19 and J usage is TRBJ2-5; D ambiguous. The CDR3 is 13 amino acids. CDR1 LNHDA and CDR2 SQIVND come from the germline V gene (reference sequence). V lost 4 bases to trimming and J lost 5 bases, with 11 bases between them. The CDR3 nucleotides read TGTGCCAGTAGTAAGTTCGTCCGGGAGACCCAGTACTTC. It translates to CASSKFVRETQYF.

As regards this clonotype: At one end, the junction sequence differs from germline, possibly due to a read error. This chain links TRBV7-2 with TRBJ1-2; maybe TRBD1 (6 bases). CDR3 length: 16 amino acids. Per the germline V gene, CDR1 is SGHTA and CDR2 is FQGNSA. CDR3 sequence: CASSRGRVAEGYGYNF. CDR3 nucleotides: TGTGCCAGCAGCCGGGGGCGGGTGGCAGAGGGCTATGGCTACAACTTC.